The clone carrying this T cell receptor beta chain came up a few times. The record originates from a study of blood T cell repertoires in COVID-19. Study-wide background: Material from acute and convalescent COVID-19 was sourced from the United States, Italy and Spain. Sample material is recorded as cDNA or gDNA derived from T cells, B-cell-depleted T cells, or PBMCs.

Under the authors' procedure: Counts of nucleated cells, estimated from reference gene primer amplification, were obtained. The method was immunoSEQ multiplex PCR; TCRdb's version includes in-frame clones alone and lacks a portion of them. V and J calls plus clone size are reproduced from that table; the DNA served to infer D and trimming. This table holds roughly 210,000 clones, around 90% found once. Sequencing input: peripheral blood. The receptor was isolated from a man aged 65 to 79 with acute or convalescent COVID-19.

DNA of the CDR3: TGTGCCAGCAGTTATGACGGGAGCGAGCAGTACTTC. Translation: CASSYDGSEQYF. The rearrangement uses TRBV12-3 or TRBV12-4 and TRBJ2-7, with D tentatively TRBD2 (6 bases). CDR3 length: 12 residues. V was clipped by 4 bases and J by 6 bases, with 10 bases between them.